Listed below are T cell receptor beta chains from one sample, sequenced in a study of blood T cell repertoires in COVID-19. The repertoire was sequenced with immunoSEQ multiplex PCR; TCRdb's copy has only in-frame clones and lacks some. The table includes approximately 500,000 clones, around 89% detected once. Sequenced input: PBMCs or T cells enriched from blood (not recorded which). The receptor source for this set is a woman in her 40s who had recovered from COVID-19. CDR3s include the opening cysteine and the closing phenylalanine or tryptophan. A D gene is named only where the DNA matches it firmly. Where a row states a size, it is once, few, many or the class of an expanded clone; other rows omit it.

>TRBD1|16|TRBJ2-7|.|TRBV4-1
TGCGCCAGCAGCCAAGATTGGGCAGGGGGTTCCTACGAGCAGTACTTC
CASSQDWAGGSYEQYF
>.|13|TRBJ1-1|.|TRBV7-9
TGTGCCAGCAGCGCAACAGTGAACACTGAAGCTTTCTTT
CASSATVNTEAFF
>.|13|TRBJ1-1|.|TRBV7-9
TGTGCCAGCAGCTCGAGCGTGAACACTGAAGCTTTCTTT
CASSSSVNTEAFF
>.|15|TRBJ2-1|once|TRBV11-3
TGTGCCAGCAGCTTAGACGGGAGCTCCTACAATGAGCAGTTCTTC
CASSLDGSSYNEQFF
>TRBD2|14|TRBJ2-3|.|TRBV2
TGTGCCAGCATCGGACTAGCGGGAACGGGTACGCAGTATTTT
CASIGLAGTGTQYF
>TRBD1|15|TRBJ2-1|.|TRBV6-5
TGTGCCAGCAGCCGACAGGGTCTCTCCTACAATGAGCAGTTCTTC
CASSRQGLSYNEQFF
>TRBD2|13|TRBJ2-7|few|TRBV29-1
TGCAGCGTAACTAGCGGACCCTCCTACGAGCAGTACTTC
CSVTSGPSYEQYF
>TRBD2|17|TRBJ2-1|.|TRBV12-5
TGTGCTAGTGGTTTGTTTCTAGCGGGAACTTCCTACAATGAGCAGTTCTTC
CASGLFLAGTSYNEQFF
>TRBD1|14|TRBJ1-1|.|TRBV29-1
TGCAGCGTTGTCCGGCAGGGGGCGAACACTGAAGCTTTCTTT
CSVVRQGANTEAFF
>TRBD1|13|TRBJ2-5|.|TRBV28
TGTGCCAGCAGGACCGGACAGGGGGAGACCCAGTACTTC
CASRTGQGETQYF
>.|14|TRBJ1-1|.|TRBV7-2
TGTGCCAGCAGCGTCCAGGGTGTAGAAACTGAAGCTTTCTTT
CASSVQGVETEAFF
>TRBD2|15|TRBJ2-1|.|TRBV28
TGTGCCAGCCGGGTACCGGGAGGGCCCGGGAATGAGCAGTTCTTC
CASRVPGGPGNEQFF
>.|14|TRBJ1-1|.|TRBV6-5
TGTGCCAGCGGGTCCCGACAGTTCTTCACTGAAGCTTTCTTT
CASGSRQFFTEAFF
>TRBD1|14|TRBJ1-2|.|TRBV4-1
TGCGCCAGCAGTCGTGGACAGGGGAGCTATGGCTACACCTTC
CASSRGQGSYGYTF
>TRBD2|18|TRBJ2-5|.|TRBV9
TGTGCCAGCAGCGTAGTTGGGCTAGCGGGAGGGAGTCAAGAGACCCAGTACTTC
CASSVVGLAGGSQETQYF
>.|15|TRBJ1-1|.|TRBV6-5
TGTGCCAGCAGTTACAATTGGGGCGAGGACACTGAAGCTTTCTTT
CASSYNWGEDTEAFF
>.|14|TRBJ1-5|.|TRBV7-2
TGTGCCAGCAGCCCTCGGGGGAGAGATCAGCCCCAGCATTTT
CASSPRGRDQPQHF
>.|14|TRBJ2-3|.|TRBV5-1
TGCGCCAGCAGCTTGGCTCAGGGGCTAGATACGCAGTATTTT
CASSLAQGLDTQYF
>TRBD1|16|TRBJ1-1|.|TRBV5-5
TGTGCCAGCAGCTTGGCCGAAGGGGGCCCATACGCTGAAGCTTTCTTT
CASSLAEGGPYAEAFF
>.|11|TRBJ2-5|few|TRBV19
TGTGCCAGTAGTACAGGGGAGACCCAGTACTTC
CASSTGETQYF
>TRBD2|14|TRBJ2-1|.|TRBV20-1
TGCAGTGCTAGTCCTCGCGGGAGATCCAATGAGCAGTTCTTC
CSASPRGRSNEQFF
>.|14|TRBJ1-6|.|TRBV7-9
TGTGCCAGCAGCTTGAAAGACAGAAATTCACCCCTCCACTTT
CASSLKDRNSPLHF
>.|20|TRBJ1-6|.|TRBV10-3
TGTGCCATCAGTGAGTCCTCCCGGGACTCGGGGTACTCCTATAATTCACCCCTCCACTTT
CAISESSRDSGYSYNSPLHF
>TRBD2|18|TRBJ2-5|.|TRBV5-1
TGCGCCAGCAGCGTTGGCCTAGCGGGTATTTCGATCCGGGAGACCCAGTACTTC
CASSVGLAGISIRETQYF
>.|13|TRBJ2-5|.|TRBV11-2
TGTGCCAGCAGCTTGCCTAGCGAGGAGACCCAGTACTTC
CASSLPSEETQYF
>.|18|TRBJ1-2|.|TRBV7-8
TGTGCCAGCAGCCCACGACCGCGGGACCGCCTGGGGTTCTATGGCTACACCTTC
CASSPRPRDRLGFYGYTF
>.|14|TRBJ1-1|.|TRBV27
TGTGCCAGCAACGCTCAAGCCCTGAACACTGAAGCTTTCTTT
CASNAQALNTEAFF
>TRBD2|16|TRBJ2-7|.|TRBV4-1
TGCGCCAGCAGCCAAGATCTTAGGCTAGCGGGAGGCGAGCAGTACTTC
CASSQDLRLAGGEQYF
>.|13|TRBJ1-5|.|TRBV4-2
TGTGCCAGCAGCCAAGGAACTCATCAGCCCCAGCATTTT
CASSQGTHQPQHF
>.|13|TRBJ1-1|.|TRBV29-1
TGCAGCGTTGTAGGACAACTGAACACTGAAGCTTTCTTT
CSVVGQLNTEAFF
>.|16|TRBJ1-3|.|TRBV6-1
TGTGCCAGCAGTGAAGGTATAAGGACAACCAACCGGCCCATATATTTT
CASSEGIRTTNRPIYF
>.|14|TRBJ1-6|.|TRBV3-1/TRBV3-2
TGTGCCAGCAGCCAAGTTCAGGGTAATTCACCCCTCCACTTT
CASSQVQGNSPLHF
>.|13|TRBJ1-1|.|TRBV6-5
TGTGCCAGCAGCCAGTCAGTTGGCACTGAAGCTTTCTTT
CASSQSVGTEAFF
>TRBD2|20|TRBJ2-3|few|TRBV28
TGTGCATATCCCGGGCCCAACTGTAAGACTAGCGGGAGGGGGGCAGATACGCAGTATTTT
CAYPGPNCKTSGRGADTQYF
>.|14|TRBJ2-3|.|TRBV4-1
TGCGCCAGCAGCCAAGAGACAGACACAGATACGCAGTATTTT
CASSQETDTDTQYF
>.|16|TRBJ1-5|.|TRBV25-1
TGTGCCAGCAGTGAGGGGGGGGGAGGTAGCAATCAGCCCCAGCATTTT
CASSEGGGGSNQPQHF
>.|15|TRBJ2-7|.|TRBV19
TGTGCCAGTAGTCCTGGACGGGGGAGTTTCTACGAGCAGTACTTC
CASSPGRGSFYEQYF
>.|12|TRBJ2-7|.|TRBV11-3
TGTGCCAGCAGCCAGCGTACAGGCGAGCAGTACTTC
CASSQRTGEQYF
>TRBD1|18|TRBJ1-4|.|TRBV7-8
TGTGCCAGCAGCGACCGGGACAGGGGACCCGCAACTAATGAAAAACTGTTTTTT
CASSDRDRGPATNEKLFF
>TRBD1|14|TRBJ1-2|.|TRBV7-9
TGTGCCAGCACCTTGCCAGACAGGGGCTATGGCTACACCTTC
CASTLPDRGYGYTF
>.|16|TRBJ2-6|.|TRBV27
TGTGCCAGCAGTTGGAGGGATCGGTCTGGGGCCAACGTCCTGACTTTC
CASSWRDRSGANVLTF
>.|13|TRBJ1-3|.|TRBV14
TGTGCCAGCAGTTCCTCCGGGGGAAACACCATATATTTT
CASSSSGGNTIYF
>TRBD2|14|TRBJ2-7|.|TRBV30
TGTGCCTGGAGCCCGTCGGGACTAGGGTACGAGCAGTACTTC
CAWSPSGLGYEQYF
>.|15|TRBJ1-1|.|TRBV29-1
TGCAGCGTTGAAGCCTACGAGACAGAAAACACTGAAGCTTTCTTT
CSVEAYETENTEAFF
>.|14|TRBJ2-7|.|TRBV3-1/TRBV3-2
TGTGCCAGCAGCTGGGGACATCCCTCCTACGAGCAGTACTTC
CASSWGHPSYEQYF
>TRBD1|15|TRBJ2-7|.|TRBV28
TGTGCCAGCAGTTCGCCGGGACAGGGAAGGCGCGAGCAGTACTTC
CASSSPGQGRREQYF